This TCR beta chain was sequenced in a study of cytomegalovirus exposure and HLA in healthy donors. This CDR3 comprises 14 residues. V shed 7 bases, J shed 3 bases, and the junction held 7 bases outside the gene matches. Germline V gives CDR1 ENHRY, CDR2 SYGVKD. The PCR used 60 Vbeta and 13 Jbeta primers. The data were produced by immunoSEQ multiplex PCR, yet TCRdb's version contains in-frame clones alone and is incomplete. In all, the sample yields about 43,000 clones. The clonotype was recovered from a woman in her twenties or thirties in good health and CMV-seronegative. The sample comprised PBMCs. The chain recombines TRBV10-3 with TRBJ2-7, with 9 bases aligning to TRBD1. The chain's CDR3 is CAINGGTGYYEQYF. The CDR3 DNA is TGTGCCATCAATGGGGGGACAGGGTACTACGAGCAGTACTTC.